Listed below are T cell receptor beta chains from one sample, sequenced in a study of blood T cell repertoires in COVID-19. Sequencing used immunoSEQ multiplex PCR; TCRdb keeps in-frame clones, though not all of them. The sample contains approximately 250,000 clones, 86% of which appear only once. The sample taken for sequencing was peripheral blood. The receptors derive from a woman between 70 and 85 years old with COVID-19, enrolled during active disease. The CDR3 runs from the conserved cysteine through the conserved F or W. The D gene is left open where the match is weak. Rows give clone size only sometimes, using once, few, many, or a class for an expanded clone.

>TRBJ1-2|TRBV5-1|-|-
CASSLVERLDGYTF
TGCGCCAGCAGCTTGGTTGAGAGGCTGGATGGCTACACCTTC
>TRBJ2-2|TRBV5-1|TRBD2|-
CASSLRGDTGELFF
TGCGCCAGCAGCTTGCGGGGGGACACCGGGGAGCTGTTTTTT
>TRBJ2-1|TRBV6-1|TRBD2|-
CASSVQTSGGINEQFF
TGTGCCAGCAGTGTACAGACTAGCGGGGGGATCAATGAGCAGTTCTTC
>TRBJ1-5|TRBV28|-|-
CASSFEAGVQPQHF
TGTGCCAGCAGTTTTGAGGCAGGGGTTCAGCCCCAGCATTTT
>TRBJ2-7|TRBV6-5|TRBD1|-
CASSLRDRGSYEQYF
TGTGCCAGCAGCCTCCGGGACAGGGGATCGTACGAGCAGTACTTC
>TRBJ1-2|TRBV5-1|-|-
CASSLAKGNYGYTF
TGCGCCAGCAGCTTGGCCAAGGGGAACTATGGCTACACCTTC
>TRBJ2-7|TRBV9|TRBD2|once
CASSVEGGGHEQYF
TGTGCCAGCAGCGTAGAGGGCGGGGGGCACGAGCAGTACTTC
>TRBJ1-6|TRBV7-2|TRBD1|-
CASSLDGRGQSPLHF
TGTGCCAGCAGCTTAGATGGCAGGGGGCAGTCACCCCTCCACTTT
>TRBJ1-3|TRBV6-5|TRBD1|-
CASSYSTGGSTIYF
TGTGCCAGCAGTTACTCGACAGGGGGAAGCACCATATATTTT
>TRBJ1-2|TRBV30|-|-
CAWSPVSNYGYTF
TGTGCCTGGAGTCCAGTCTCTAACTATGGCTACACCTTC
>TRBJ1-1|TRBV19|-|-
CASSIGGTGTEAFF
TGTGCCAGTAGTATAGGCGGAACGGGAACTGAAGCTTTCTTT
>TRBJ2-7|TRBV7-2|TRBD2|-
CASSLGLAGADEQYF
TGTGCCAGCAGCCTGGGACTAGCGGGGGCGGACGAGCAGTACTTC
>TRBJ1-2|TRBV2|TRBD1|-
CASSETGLGYTF
TGTGCCAGCAGTGAGACAGGGCTCGGCTACACCTTC
>TRBJ1-1|TRBV27|-|-
CASRPSLSGRNTEAFF
TGTGCCAGCAGACCTTCGCTCAGCGGAAGGAACACTGAAGCTTTCTTT
>TRBJ2-2|TRBV11-2|-|-
CASSLGWAGLNTGELFF
TGTGCCAGCAGCTTAGGATGGGCAGGCCTTAACACCGGGGAGCTGTTTTTT
>TRBJ1-6|TRBV30|-|once
CAWSSGQSSSYNSPLHF
TGTGCCTGGAGTTCCGGACAGTCGAGCTCCTATAATTCACCCCTCCACTTT
>TRBJ1-2|TRBV12-3/TRBV12-4|-|once
CASSTGGGYTF
TGTGCCAGCAGCACCGGCGGTGGCTACACCTTC
>TRBJ2-5|TRBV9|-|-
CASSVDGDSMTQYF
TGTGCCAGCAGCGTAGATGGGGACTCCATGACCCAGTACTTC
>TRBJ1-2|TRBV4-1|TRBD1|-
CASSQDRPGGGYTF
TGCGCCAGCAGCCAAGACCGGCCAGGGGGTGGCTACACCTTC
>TRBJ2-2|TRBV5-1|-|-
CASSSGSNTGELFF
TGCGCCAGCAGTTCGGGATCGAACACCGGGGAGCTGTTTTTT
>TRBJ1-1|TRBV5-6|TRBD1|-
CASSPQGRETEAFF
TGTGCCAGCAGCCCACAGGGGAGAGAAACTGAAGCTTTCTTT
>TRBJ2-2|TRBV7-2|TRBD2|once
CASSLVPSGGARTGELFF
TGTGCCAGCAGCTTAGTCCCCAGCGGGGGGGCAAGAACCGGGGAGCTGTTTTTT
>TRBJ1-2|TRBV20-1|-|-
CSAAGNYGYTF
TGCAGTGCCGCGGGGAACTATGGCTACACCTTC
>TRBJ2-3|TRBV10-1|TRBD1|-
CASRGTGSADTQYF
TGCGCCAGCAGGGGGACAGGGTCGGCAGATACGCAGTATTTT
>TRBJ2-3|TRBV3-1/TRBV3-2|TRBD2|once
CASSFPLTSGGTDTQYF
TGTGCCAGCAGCTTCCCGTTGACTAGCGGGGGCACAGATACGCAGTATTTT
>TRBJ2-1|TRBV5-1|-|-
CASSLGAGSSYNEQFF
TGCGCCAGCAGCTTGGGAGCCGGGAGCTCCTACAATGAGCAGTTCTTC
>TRBJ1-5|TRBV12-3/TRBV12-4|-|-
CASSYGDQPQHF
TGTGCCAGCAGTTACGGGGATCAGCCCCAGCATTTT
>TRBJ1-5|TRBV12-5|TRBD1|-
CASGYTGDKQPQHF
TGTGCTAGTGGCTACACAGGGGACAAACAGCCCCAGCATTTT
>TRBJ2-5|TRBV5-6|TRBD2|many
CASRQTSGETQYF
TGTGCCAGCAGACAGACTAGCGGAGAGACCCAGTACTTC
>TRBJ2-7|TRBV5-1|TRBD1|few
CASSYGTGSSYEQYF
TGCGCCAGCAGCTACGGGACAGGGAGCTCCTACGAGCAGTACTTC
>TRBJ1-1|TRBV3-1/TRBV3-2|TRBD1|-
CASSQGELTGMNTEAFF
TGTGCCAGCAGCCAAGGAGAGCTGACAGGGATGAACACTGAAGCTTTCTTT
>TRBJ1-1|TRBV7-9|-|-
CASRYVGQNPNRW
TGTGCCAGCAGGTACGTGGGCCAGAACCCAAATCGGTGG
>TRBJ1-4|TRBV6-5|TRBD1|-
CASRSGTGDEKLFF
TGTGCCAGCAGATCCGGGACAGGGGATGAAAAACTGTTTTTT
>TRBJ1-1|TRBV30|-|-
CAWSTPRQAPWIAEAFF
TGTGCCTGGAGTACCCCGCGACAGGCGCCGTGGATAGCTGAAGCTTTCTTT
>TRBJ2-1|TRBV2|-|-
CASTVPAGSNEQFF
TGTGCCAGCACCGTCCCGGCAGGATCCAATGAGCAGTTCTTC
>TRBJ1-4|TRBV29-1|-|-
CSVEDRKSEKLFF
TGCAGCGTTGAAGATCGAAAGAGTGAAAAACTGTTTTTT
>TRBJ2-3|TRBV4-3|-|once
CASSHRIGGEDTQYF
TGCGCCAGCAGCCACCGAATCGGAGGAGAAGATACGCAGTATTTT
>TRBJ2-1|TRBV5-1|TRBD2|once
CASSQYSGGVNNEQFF
TGCGCCAGCAGTCAATATAGCGGGGGGGTTAACAATGAGCAGTTCTTC
>TRBJ1-2|TRBV12-3/TRBV12-4|-|-
CASSLLGRGGYTF
TGTGCCAGCAGTTTATTGGGGCGAGGTGGCTACACCTTC
>TRBJ1-5|TRBV19|TRBD1|many
CASSRRQGEQPQHF
TGTGCCAGTAGTAGAAGACAGGGAGAACAGCCCCAGCATTTT